The rows below give T cell receptor beta chains drawn from one sample of a study of blood T cell repertoires in COVID-19. The protocol was immunoSEQ multiplex PCR, while the TCRdb copy is restricted to in-frame clones and leaves out a portion. The table has 97,000 or so clones, 70% to 90% seen once. What was sequenced was peripheral blood. The receptors stem from a man aged 50 to 59 with active or convalescent COVID-19. CDR3s include the opening cysteine and the closing phenylalanine or tryptophan. The D gene is left open where the match is weak. The size entry is marked missing in some rows and otherwise reads once, few, many or a size class.

TRBV3-1/TRBV3-2	few	TRBJ2-4	TRBD1	CASSQGQGNIQYF	TGTGCCAGCAGCCAAGGACAGGGAAACATTCAGTACTTC
TRBV4-1	NA	TRBJ1-2	NA	CASSREEAGVNYGYTF	TGCGCCAGCAGCCGAGAAGAGGCAGGGGTGAATTATGGCTACACCTTC
TRBV27	NA	TRBJ1-1	TRBD1	CASSSQTGGTEAFF	TGTGCCAGCAGTTCCCAAACAGGGGGCACTGAAGCTTTCTTT
TRBV5-6	NA	TRBJ1-5	TRBD1	CASSLKTGGASNQPQHF	TGTGCCAGCAGCCTAAAAACAGGGGGCGCGTCAAATCAGCCCCAGCATTTT
TRBV5-1	NA	TRBJ2-1	TRBD2	CASSSLASGGANEQFF	TGCGCCAGCAGCTCGCTGGCTAGCGGGGGGGCCAATGAGCAGTTCTTC
TRBV5-4	once	TRBJ2-3	NA	CASRQTGVSSTDTQYF	TGTGCCAGCAGACAGACAGGCGTTTCTAGCACAGATACGCAGTATTTT
TRBV10-3	NA	TRBJ2-3	NA	CAISESDFGWSTDTQYF	TGTGCCATCAGTGAGTCGGACTTCGGCTGGAGCACAGATACGCAGTATTTT
TRBV6-2/TRBV6-3	once	TRBJ2-7	TRBD2	CASSLGGSSYEQYF	TGTGCCAGCAGTTTGGGCGGGAGCTCCTACGAGCAGTACTTC
TRBV19	NA	TRBJ1-5	TRBD1	CASSGTGGNQPQHF	TGTGCCAGTAGTGGGACAGGGGGCAATCAGCCCCAGCATTTT
TRBV3-1/TRBV3-2	NA	TRBJ2-1	TRBD2	CASSQDRGDFYNEQFF	TGTGCCAGCAGCCAAGATCGGGGGGACTTCTACAATGAGCAGTTCTTC
TRBV7-5	NA	TRBJ2-4	NA	CVRSPRDRAYIQYF	TGTGTCAGAAGCCCCCGGGACAGGGCCTACATTCAGTACTTC
TRBV19	NA	TRBJ2-1	TRBD1	CASSLTGTGYNEQFF	TGTGCCAGTAGTTTAACCGGGACAGGGTACAATGAGCAGTTCTTC
TRBV19	NA	TRBJ2-7	NA	CASSPVGLYEQYF	TGTGCCAGTAGTCCCGTGGGCCTCTACGAGCAGTACTTC
TRBV9	NA	TRBJ2-7	TRBD1	CASSVGQGPYEQYF	TGTGCCAGCAGCGTAGGACAGGGTCCCTACGAGCAGTACTTC
TRBV20-1	NA	TRBJ1-5	NA	CSASTGTSNQPQHF	TGCAGTGCTAGTACAGGGACTAGCAATCAGCCCCAGCATTTT
TRBV28	NA	TRBJ1-6	TRBD1	CASQGGNSPLHF	TGTGCTTCACAGGGGGGTAATTCACCCCTCCACTTT
TRBV28	NA	TRBJ2-6	NA	CASSSPRRANVLTF	TGTGCCAGCAGTTCCCCCCGTAGGGCCAACGTCCTGACTTTC
TRBV10-3	once	TRBJ1-6	TRBD1	CAISGGQVHSPLHF	TGTGCCATCAGTGGAGGACAGGTCCACTCACCCCTCCACTTT
TRBV5-1	NA	TRBJ2-1	TRBD2	CASSTHGTSGVAEQFF	TGCGCCAGCAGCACACACGGGACTAGCGGGGTGGCTGAGCAGTTCTTC
TRBV3-1/TRBV3-2	NA	TRBJ1-4	TRBD1	CASSQATGQTEKLFF	TGTGCCAGCAGCCAAGCCACGGGACAGACTGAAAAACTGTTTTTT
TRBV28	NA	TRBJ1-1	TRBD1	CASRGQGAGNTEAFF	TGTGCCAGCAGGGGACAGGGGGCTGGGAACACTGAAGCTTTCTTT
TRBV5-4	NA	TRBJ2-1	TRBD2	CASSIAGGRTYNEQFF	TGTGCCAGCAGCATAGCGGGGGGGCGGACCTACAATGAGCAGTTCTTC
TRBV6-4	once	TRBJ1-4	TRBD1	CASLGQGIATNEKLFF	TGTGCCAGCTTAGGACAGGGGATTGCAACTAATGAAAAACTGTTTTTT